What follows describes a single T cell receptor beta chain. The antigen is undetermined. RNA was extracted from bulk tissue without any cell sorting. The normal lung tissue was taken more than 3 cm from the tumor edge. The source of the sample is a study of tumor and adjacent non-tumor tissue in lung cancer. The wider study: Patients were aged about 30 to 85, 10 men and roughly 5 women, stage I to III.

The library came from three nested PCR rounds adapted from ARM-PCR protocols. TCRdb itself ran the multiplex PCR reads through MiXCR, one entry per CDR3 protein. The sample includes approximately 120,000 distinct CDR3 sequences, 50% to 70% of them seen just once. The CDR3 covers 18 residues. Trimming took 5 bases from V and 0 from J; bases not matched to a gene: 14. Germline CDR1 and CDR2: MDHEN and SYDVKM. Broader study findings: Higher tumor TCR diversity was associated with shorter survival. Significantly higher TCR diversity was found in tumor than normal lung. Tumor repertoires had a smaller top 100 clone share than normal lung.

The clonotype originates from a man between 60 and 75 years old with non-small cell lung cancer. Sequencing was performed on distant non-tumor lung tissue. This chain connects TRBV28 to TRBJ2-5; 8 nucleotides match TRBD2. The DNA for the CDR3 is TGTGCCAGCAGTCTTTCGTACCCGGCTAGCGGGTACCAAGAGACCCAGTACTTC. This codes for CASSLSYPASGYQETQYF.